The next 22 T cell receptor beta chains were all read from a single sample in a study of blood T cell repertoires in COVID-19. Clones were sequenced by immunoSEQ multiplex PCR, and TCRdb holds only the in-frame ones, with some missing. There are about 71,000 clones in the sample; 90% occur only once, and approximately 5% lies in the top ten. Sequenced sample: peripheral blood. The origin of the receptors is a woman between 18 and 29 years old with acute or convalescent COVID-19.

The V gene is TRBV6-1, the J gene TRBJ1-5, with 9 positions matching TRBD1. V gave up 3 bases and J gave up 7 bases; unmatched junction bases: 4. CDR3 length: 14 residues. Per the germline V gene, CDR1 is MNHNS and CDR2 is SASEGT. CDR3 amino acids: CASSEGQGVQPQHF. CDR3 in DNA: TGTGCCAGCAGTGAGGGACAGGGCGTACAGCCCCAGCATTTT.

This clone was detected only once. The J gene is TRBJ1-6, the V gene TRBV30; TRBD1 matches at 12 bases. This CDR3 comprises 13 residues. The V segment lost 4 bases and the J segment 10 bases; nucleotides outside the gene matches: 2. CDR1 is GTSNPN and CDR2 is SVGIG in the germline V gene (reference sequence). CDR3 DNA: TGTGCCTGGACCGGGACAGGGGGCTCACCCCTCCACTTT. Protein sequence: CAWTGTGGSPLHF.

The V and J genes are TRBV25-1 and TRBJ2-6, with 7 nucleotides matching TRBD1. The length of the CDR3 is 17 residues. V shed 3 bases and J 1 base; nucleotides not matched to a gene: 6. Germline-derived CDR1 and CDR2 are MGHDK and SYGVNS. The CDR3 sequence is CASSDSGGSSGANVLTF. The CDR3 region has the DNA TGTGCCAGCAGTGATTCAGGGGGAAGTTCTGGGGCCAACGTCCTGACTTTC.

The CDR3 loop reads CASSSLGTPNTGELFF. CDR3 DNA: TGTGCCAGCTCATCTTTGGGCACACCAAACACCGGGGAGCTGTTTTTT. The chain carries TRBV18 and TRBJ2-2, with D unresolved. The CDR3 loop spans 16 amino acids. The V gene lost 5 bases and the J gene lost 2 bases, with 15 bases spanning the gap. CDR1 and CDR2 from the germline V gene are KGHSH and LQKENI.

This clone has a single count. J is TRBJ2-3 and V is TRBV23-1, with 9 bases lining up with TRBD2. TRBV23-1 is flagged as an ORF with uncertain function. Unmatched junction bases numbered 11, after V lost 6 bases and J lost 1 base. The CDR3 runs to 17 residues. CDR3: CASSQTLKRGGTDTQYF. The CDR3 DNA reads as TGCGCCAGCAGCCAAACCCTAAAGCGGGGGGGCACAGATACGCAGTATTTT.

The chain's CDR3 is CASSGGWAGTGELFF. CDR3 DNA sequence: TGTGCCAGCAGCGGGGGTTGGGCGGGAACCGGGGAGCTGTTTTTT. This chain links TRBV7-8 with TRBJ2-2; weak D call: TRBD2 (6 bases). The V gene's germline CDR1 is SGHVS and CDR2 FQNEAQ. Trimming removed 5 bases from V and 5 bases from J, with 15 bases in between. This CDR3 has 15 amino acids.

The chain employs TRBV19 and TRBJ2-1, with 8 bases matching TRBD2. CDR1 and CDR2 from the germline V gene are LNHDA and SQIVND (reference sequence). With 10 bases clipped from V and 6 bases from J, the junction kept 14 bases outside the gene matches. CDR3 length equals 15 residues. The CDR3 sequence: CATSSGSGWGNEQFF. CDR3 DNA: TGTGCCACCAGCAGCGGGAGCGGATGGGGCAATGAGCAGTTCTTC.

CDR3 region: CASSRDTSITEAFF. Here the CDR3 DNA reads TGTGCCAGCAGTCGGGACACCTCAATCACTGAAGCTTTCTTT. V is TRBV6-5 and J is TRBJ1-1; perhaps TRBD1 as D (6 bases). V shed 5 bases and J shed 4 bases, with 14 bases lying between them. The CDR3 length is 14 residues. CDR1 MNHEY and CDR2 SVGAGI come from the germline V gene.

This clone has a single count. The chain joins TRBV6-5 to TRBJ2-1; a weak D match, TRBD1 (5 bases). V lost 8 bases to trimming and J lost 10 bases, with 18 bases between them. CDR1 is MNHEY and CDR2 is SVGAGI in the germline V gene. This CDR3 comprises 13 residues. For the CDR3, the DNA is TGTGCCAGCGTTACCACGGAATACAGGGAGCAGTTCTTC. This encodes CASVTTEYREQFF.

This chain links TRBV4-3 with TRBJ1-2, with 7 bases matching TRBD1. There are 15 residues in the CDR3. From germline, CDR1 is LGHNA and CDR2 YSLEER. The trim removed 1 base at V and 3 bases at J, leaving 5 bases unmatched. CDR3 amino acids: CASSQGRGGDYGYTF. DNA for the CDR3: TGCGCCAGCAGCCAAGGAAGAGGGGGCGACTATGGCTACACCTTC.

V usage is TRBV6-6 and J usage is TRBJ2-1, with D perhaps matching TRBD1 (5 bases). Trimming removed 2 bases at V and 3 bases at J, with 8 bases between. Germline V CDR1 and CDR2: MNHNY, SVGAGI (reference sequence). CDR3 length equals 14 residues. The CDR3, as DNA: TGTGCCAGCAGTTACCAGGGTTTCTACAATGAGCAGTTCTTC. Translation gives CASSYQGFYNEQFF.

A remark on this clone: Other DNA sequences in this sample translate to the same CDR3. This chain joins TRBV6-2 or TRBV6-3 and TRBJ2-7; tentatively, D is TRBD2 (6 bases). The CDR3 loop spans 15 amino acids. CDR1 is MNHEY and CDR2 is SVGEGT in the germline V gene. The V and J ends lost 5 bases and 4 bases respectively, with 18 bases between them. CDR3 DNA sequence: TGTGCCAGCAGTAACAGACTGGCGGGGCTGTACGAGCAGTACTTC. As protein: CASSNRLAGLYEQYF.

The chain joins TRBV6-5 to TRBJ1-1; D remains unclear. V lost 0 bases, J lost 7 bases, and 3 bases lay in between. The CDR3 has 11 residues. The germline V gene has CDR1 MNHEY and CDR2 SVGAGI. Here the CDR3 reads CASSYSSEAFF. CDR3 DNA sequence: TGTGCCAGCAGTTACTCGAGTGAAGCTTTCTTT.

The rearrangement links TRBV29-1 to TRBJ2-1, with 8 nucleotides matching TRBD2. The CDR3 sequence is 14 residues long. Germline lookup yields CDR1 SQVTM and CDR2 ANQGSEA. After removal of 5 bases from V and 4 bases from J, the junction contained 7 bases not matched to a gene. The CDR3 region is CSVKAGDLYNEQFF. In nucleotides, the CDR3 is TGCAGCGTTAAAGCGGGAGACCTTTACAATGAGCAGTTCTTC.

Here the CDR3 DNA reads TGTGCCAGCAGTGAACAAAGCTCACCCCTCCACTTT. Translated: CASSEQSSPLHF. This chain connects TRBV2 to TRBJ1-6; D gene unclear. The CDR3 contains 12 residues. Trimming removed 2 bases from V and 10 bases from J, with 6 bases in between. Per the germline V gene, CDR1 is SNHLY and CDR2 is FYNNEI.

As for this clone: Other DNA sequences in this sample translate to the same CDR3. The chain links TRBV27 to TRBJ1-2, with TRBD1 identical over 8 bases. V trimming: 6 bases; J trimming: 3 bases; junction bases outside the gene matches: 3. The CDR3 loop spans 13 amino acids. CDR1 and CDR2 from the germline V gene are MNHEY and SMNVEV (reference sequence). CDR3 sequence: CASSPGQDYGYTF. CDR3 sequence (DNA): TGTGCCAGCAGCCCGGGACAGGACTATGGCTACACCTTC.

The chain has TRBV6-5 and TRBJ1-2; 9 bases align to TRBD1. Germline V CDR1 and CDR2: MNHEY, SVGAGI. J was trimmed by 4 bases and V by 5 bases; bases with no gene match: 5. This CDR3 is built from 14 residues. The CDR3: CASSPGQGGYGYTF. DNA for the CDR3: TGTGCCAGCAGTCCGGGACAGGGAGGCTATGGCTACACCTTC.

This clone has just a few counts. The chain carries TRBV7-9 and TRBJ2-7; D uncertain. Germline V gives CDR1 SEHNR, CDR2 FQNEAQ (reference sequence). Trimming took off 3 bases at V and 5 bases at J, with 8 bases between the two ends. This CDR3 spans 12 amino acids. The DNA for the CDR3 is TGTGCCAGCAGCTTTCGGAGCGACGAGCAGTACTTC. This gives the protein CASSFRSDEQYF.

CDR3 nucleotide sequence: TGTGCCAGCAGCTTAGCGCGGGGCTGGGGAAACACCATATATTTT. It translates to CASSLARGWGNTIYF. The genes are TRBV7-8 and TRBJ1-3; D might be TRBD1 (5 bases). The CDR3 has 15 amino acids. V was cut by 0 bases and J by 4 bases, with 10 bases left in between. Germline V CDR1 and CDR2: SGHVS, FQNEAQ.

Only one count was recorded for this clone. The chain uses TRBV5-1 and TRBJ1-4; 8 positions agree with TRBD1. The CDR3 sequence is 13 residues long. From germline, CDR1 is SGHRS and CDR2 YFSETQ. The V and J ends lost 3 bases and 8 bases, in that order; junction bases with no gene match: 3. This chain's CDR3 is CASSWGTGEKLFF. The CDR3 coding sequence is TGCGCCAGCAGCTGGGGGACAGGAGAAAAACTGTTTTTT.

The J gene is TRBJ2-6, the V gene TRBV6-6, with 8 bases identical to TRBD1. Germline-derived CDR1 and CDR2 are MNHNY and SVGAGI (reference sequence). The CDR3 length is 15 residues. The J segment lost 4 bases and the V segment lost 8 bases, leaving 7 bases of the junction unmatched. CDR3 nucleotides: TGTGCCAGCCAAAACCAGGGGGCCGGGGCCAACGTCCTGACTTTC. Translating it yields CASQNQGAGANVLTF.

V is TRBV13 and J is TRBJ1-2, with D perhaps matching TRBD1 (5 bases). The germline V gene encodes CDR1 PRHDT and CDR2 FYEKMQ (reference sequence). Trimming shortened V by 4 bases and J by 3 bases, and 21 bases separated the two germline ends. This CDR3 contains 17 residues. The CDR3 reads CASSSQGYQGLHYGYTF. The CDR3 DNA sequence: TGTGCCAGCAGCTCGCAGGGTTACCAGGGACTACACTATGGCTACACCTTC. Full variable domain (outside the CDR3, taken from reference TRBV13 and TRBJ1-2): AAGVIQSPRHLIKEKRETATLKCYPIPRHDTVYWYQQGPGQDPQFLISFYEKMQSDKGSIPDRFSAQQFSDYHSELNMSSLELGDSALYFCASSSQGYQGLHYGYTFGSGTRLTVV.